Presented here are 28 T cell receptor beta chains from one specimen sequenced in a study of blood T cell repertoires in COVID-19. Measured with immunoSEQ multiplex PCR; TCRdb has only the in-frame clones, and not every one. The profile covers roughly 300,000 clones, with over 75% appearing a single time and approximately 8% taken by the ten largest. Sequencing used peripheral blood. Every receptor here comes from a woman in her forties or fifties who had recovered from COVID-19.

V and J are TRBV18 and TRBJ2-3, with D perhaps TRBD2 (5 bases). Germline loops: CDR1 KGHSH, CDR2 LQKENI. CDR3 size: 13 residues. V gave up 6 bases and J gave up 2 bases, with 9 bases separating them. The CDR3 is CASSTGSTDTQYF. The CDR3 coding sequence is TGTGCCAGCTCGACGGGGTCCACAGATACGCAGTATTTT.

This chain uses TRBV19 with TRBJ2-6, with 7 bases lining up with TRBD1. The CDR3 has 18 amino acids. V dropped 7 bases and J dropped 0; count of bases not matched to a gene: 12. Germline V gene data show CDR1 as LNHDA and CDR2 as SQIVND (reference sequence). The CDR3 nucleotides are TGTGCCAGTATGGGGTTGGGACAGTCATACTCTGGGGCCAACGTCCTGACTTTC. The encoded protein is CASMGLGQSYSGANVLTF.

This rearrangement joins TRBV7-2 to TRBJ2-3; a possible D gene is TRBD2 (5 bases). CDR1 is SGHTA, CDR2 FQGNSA, per germline. The CDR3 has 16 amino acids. Trimming stripped 5 bases from V and 2 bases from J, with 17 bases between. Here the CDR3 reads CASSEGLYQHTDTQYF. The CDR3 DNA is TGTGCCAGCAGCGAAGGACTGTACCAACACACAGATACGCAGTATTTT.

This chain connects TRBV5-5 to TRBJ2-2, with D possibly TRBD2 on 5 matching bases. V shed 0 bases and J shed 3 bases, with 9 bases lying between them. In germline, CDR1 is SGHKS, CDR2 YYEKEE (reference sequence). This CDR3 has 15 amino acids. CDR3 loop: CASSLVDSHTGELFF. CDR3 nucleotides: TGTGCCAGCAGCTTGGTGGACTCCCACACCGGGGAGCTGTTTTTT.

This sequence joins TRBV29-1 and TRBJ2-2; possible D gene TRBD1, 5 bases. The CDR3 consists of 13 residues. V lost 3 bases to trimming and J lost 0 bases, with 5 bases between them. CDR1 and CDR2 (germline): SQVTM, ANQGSEA. CDR3 region: CSVDRANTGELFF. For the CDR3, the DNA is TGCAGCGTTGACAGGGCGAACACCGGGGAGCTGTTTTTT.

Only one count was recorded for this clone. V is TRBV11-2 and J is TRBJ1-3; D call uncertain. The CDR3 consists of 15 residues. CDR1 SGHAT and CDR2 FQNNGV come from the germline V gene. Trimming shortened V by 4 bases and J by 0 bases, and 10 bases separated the two germline ends. Here the CDR3 DNA reads TGTGCCAGCAGCTCTTCGGCTAGCTCTGGAAACACCATATATTTT. Its translation: CASSSSASSGNTIYF.

The chain is built from TRBV3-1 (or the pseudogene TRBV3-2) and TRBJ2-1; 8 bases line up with TRBD2. V lost 4 bases to trimming and J lost 3 bases; unmatched junction nucleotides: 17. The CDR3 spans 19 residues. CDR1 is LGHDT, CDR2 YNNKEL, per germline (reference sequence). The CDR3 protein is CASSPYLGASGGGYNEQFF. As DNA, the CDR3 is TGTGCCAGCAGCCCCTACCTTGGGGCCTCGGGGGGGGGCTACAATGAGCAGTTCTTC.

The rearrangement links TRBV27 to TRBJ2-1, with no clear D. Germline lookup yields CDR1 MNHEY and CDR2 SMNVEV (reference sequence). The CDR3 is 13 residues long. With 0 bases removed from V and 8 bases from J, the gap between germline ends came to 8 bases. CDR3 DNA: TGTGCCAGCAGTTTATCGGGCGCTGATGAGCAGTTCTTC. Amino acid sequence: CASSLSGADEQFF.

This clone was counted a single time. J is TRBJ2-5 and V is TRBV12-3 or TRBV12-4; D not certain. The V and J ends lost 5 bases and 2 bases respectively, with 3 bases between them. There are 11 residues in the CDR3. Here the CDR3 DNA reads TGTGCCAGCAGTATACAAGAGACCCAGTACTTC. This codes for CASSIQETQYF.

The rearrangement uses TRBV6-1 and TRBJ2-1, with D maybe TRBD2 (6 bases). The CDR3 spans 15 residues. V lost 1 base and J lost 4, with 11 bases in between. The V gene's germline CDR1 is MNHNS and CDR2 SASEGT. CDR3 bases: TGTGCCAGCAGTGAAGTTAGCGGAGATTACAATGAGCAGTTCTTC. The encoded protein is CASSEVSGDYNEQFF.

The gene calls are TRBV6-2 or TRBV6-3 and TRBJ1-1; D is undetermined. The V end lost 2 bases, the J end lost 0 bases, and 7 bases lay between the germline ends. CDR3 length: 14 residues. CDR1 and CDR2 from the germline V gene are MNHEY and SVGEGT. The CDR3 DNA reads TGTGCCAGCAGTTACCGGGGTTTGAACACTGAAGCTTTCTTT. This codes for CASSYRGLNTEAFF.

The V and J genes are TRBV2 and TRBJ1-1; 8 bases match TRBD1. V trimming: 6 bases; J trimming: 11 bases; junction bases outside the gene matches: 11. The germline gives CDR1 SNHLY, CDR2 FYNNEI. The CDR3 length is 13 residues. The CDR3 loop reads CASRRLDRGEAFF. The CDR3 DNA reads TGTGCCAGCAGGAGACTAGACAGGGGCGAGGCTTTCTTT.

V is TRBV13 and J is TRBJ2-7, with 7 bases that match TRBD2. Germline V gives CDR1 PRHDT, CDR2 FYEKMQ (reference sequence). The CDR3 is 13 residues long. J gave up 5 bases and V 7 bases, and 8 bases lay outside the gene matches. This CDR3 reads CASTRGRVDEQYF. DNA for the CDR3: TGTGCCAGCACGCGGGGGAGGGTGGACGAGCAGTACTTC.

The V and J genes are TRBV25-1 and TRBJ2-1; D is perhaps TRBD1 (5 bases). The CDR3 has 14 amino acids. With 1 base removed from V and 2 bases from J, the gap between germline ends came to 6 bases. CDR1 is MGHDK and CDR2 is SYGVNS in the germline V gene. In DNA, the CDR3 is TGTGCCAGCAGTGAATGGGGCACCTACAATGAGCAGTTCTTC. Its protein is CASSEWGTYNEQFF.

This chain connects TRBV19 to TRBJ1-1; TRBD1 aligns across 8 bases. The CDR3 loop spans 14 amino acids. The J segment lost 5 bases and the V segment lost 7 bases, leaving 9 bases of the junction unmatched. CDR1 is LNHDA and CDR2 is SQIVND in the germline V gene (reference sequence). The CDR3 spells CASTQDRVETEAFF. Written as DNA, the CDR3 is TGTGCCAGTACTCAGGACAGGGTGGAAACTGAAGCTTTCTTT.

This chain uses TRBV29-1 with TRBJ2-1; D gene unclear. Germline CDR1 reads SQVTM; CDR2 reads ANQGSEA. The CDR3 spans 13 residues. V dropped 4 bases and J dropped 0 bases, with 7 bases sitting between them. CDR3 sequence reads: CSVGVSSYNEQFF. The CDR3 nucleotides are TGCAGCGTTGGAGTGAGCTCCTACAATGAGCAGTTCTTC.

As to this clone: At one boundary the junction diverges from the germline segment, which might be a read error. The CDR3 bases are TGTGCTAGCAGCTCTATGGCCGGGGAGCTGTTTTTT. Translation: CASSSMAGELFF. The gene calls are TRBV7-7 and TRBJ2-2, with D hard to call. This CDR3 is 12 amino acids long. Germline loops: CDR1 SSHAT, CDR2 FNYEAQ (reference sequence).

Only one count was recorded for this clone. The chain recombines TRBV24-1 with TRBJ2-5; 13 nucleotides agree with TRBD2. CDR3 length equals 15 residues. The trim removed 4 bases at V and 4 bases at J, leaving 2 bases unmatched. From germline, CDR1 is KGHDR and CDR2 SFDVKD. CDR3 bases: TGTGCCACCAGTGAGGGACTAGCGGGATTAGAGACCCAGTACTTC. Amino acid sequence: CATSEGLAGLETQYF.

DNA of the CDR3: TGCAGCAGCTGGGACAGAAACAATGAGCAGTTCTTC. It is translated as CSSWDRNNEQFF. This chain links TRBV29-1 with TRBJ2-1; 7 bases are a match to TRBD1. This CDR3 is built from 12 residues. Germline assignment: CDR1 SQVTM and CDR2 ANQGSEA. J lost 5 bases, V lost 8 bases, and 6 bases had no gene match.

The V and J genes are TRBV9 and TRBJ2-7; TRBD2 matches at 8 bases. Germline-derived CDR1 and CDR2 are SGDLS and YYNGEE. The CDR3 covers 15 residues. J lost 5 bases, V lost 4 bases, and 11 bases had no gene match. CDR3 loop: CASSLTGTSSDEQYF. CDR3 coding DNA: TGTGCCAGCAGCCTAACCGGGACTAGTTCCGACGAGCAGTACTTC.

J is TRBJ2-3 and V is TRBV30, with TRBD2 as a possible D gene (6 bases). The CDR3 consists of 15 residues. Germline V CDR1 and CDR2: GTSNPN, SVGIG (reference sequence). The V end was cut by 2 bases, the J end by 4 bases, with 16 bases between. CDR3 sequence (DNA): TGTGCCTGGAGTTTTACTAGCAAGATCGCAGATACGCAGTATTTT. As protein: CAWSFTSKIADTQYF.

This chain connects TRBV15 to TRBJ1-6; D is unresolved. This CDR3 is 17 amino acids long. Between the trimmed V and J ends, which lost 0 bases and 0 bases, there was a span of 9 bases. The germline gives CDR1 LNHNV, CDR2 YYDKDF (reference sequence). Here the CDR3 reads CATSRDLPSSYNSPLHF. CDR3 bases: TGTGCCACCAGCAGAGATCTCCCGAGCTCCTATAATTCACCCCTCCACTTT.

This clone was observed a single time. The rearrangement uses TRBV6-2 or TRBV6-3 and TRBJ1-4, with 11 bases fitting TRBD1. CDR1 and CDR2 (germline): MNHEY, SVGEGT. V lost 8 bases, J lost 8 bases, and 13 bases stayed unmatched. The CDR3 is made up of 16 amino acids. The DNA of the CDR3 is TGTGCCAGCGGTTCCGTACGGACAGGGGGCAACGAAAAACTGTTTTTT. It codes for CASGSVRTGGNEKLFF.

The genes are TRBV30 and TRBJ1-1; D unclear. Germline values: CDR1 GTSNPN, CDR2 SVGIG (reference sequence). Trimming removed 0 bases from V and 9 bases from J, with 8 bases in between. The CDR3 loop spans 11 amino acids. The CDR3 nucleotides are TGTGCCTGGAGTGTCTCGGAGCAAGCTTTCTTT. This codes for CAWSVSEQAFF. The full variable domain, in which reference TRBV30 and TRBJ1-1 provide the parts outside the CDR3, is SQTIHQWPATLVQPVGSPLSLECTVEGTSNPNLYWYRQAAGRGLQLLFYSVGIGQISSEVPQNLSASRPQDRQFILSSKKLLLSDSGFYLCAWSVSEQAFFGQGTRLTVV.

The chain recombines TRBV3-1 (or the pseudogene TRBV3-2) with TRBJ2-3; TRBD2 matches at 7 bases. CDR3 length: 16 amino acids. The junction had 5 bases not matched to a gene; V was cut back by 0 bases and J by 2 bases. Germline V gene data show CDR1 as LGHDT and CDR2 as YNNKEL (reference sequence). CDR3 DNA sequence: TGTGCCAGCAGCCAAGATCCGGGGGGAGACACAGATACGCAGTATTTT. The encoded protein is CASSQDPGGDTDTQYF.

The chain links TRBV7-2 to TRBJ1-1; the D is unclear. Trimming stripped 5 bases from V and 2 bases from J, with 12 bases between. Germline assignment: CDR1 SGHTA and CDR2 FQGNSA. This CDR3 comprises 14 residues. CDR3 in DNA: TGTGCCAGCAGCCCTGGCGGGATCAACACTGAAGCTTTCTTT. This translates into CASSPGGINTEAFF.

This clone was seen only a few times. This sequence joins TRBV6-2 or TRBV6-3 and TRBJ2-1; no clear D. This CDR3 spans 17 amino acids. Germline lookup yields CDR1 MNHEY and CDR2 SVGEGT. Trimming stripped 0 bases from V and 0 bases from J, with 12 bases between. This CDR3 is CASSYSISSSSYNEQFF. CDR3 bases: TGTGCCAGCAGTTACTCGATTAGCAGTAGCTCCTACAATGAGCAGTTCTTC.

This clone was observed a single time. The chain is built from TRBV11-3 and TRBJ2-1; 7 bases map to TRBD1. With V trimmed by 1 base and J by 4 bases, 10 bases remained unmatched. The germline CDR1 and CDR2 sequences are SGHNT and YENEEA. This CDR3 comprises 17 residues. CDR3 sequence (DNA): TGTGCCAGCAGCTTAGGAGGGTGGACAGGAGAATACAATGAGCAGTTCTTC. Its translation is CASSLGGWTGEYNEQFF.